This T cell receptor beta chain originates from a study of OX40 agonist ivuxolimab in advanced cancers. This CDR3 comprises 13 residues. CDR1 and CDR2 (germline): SNHLY, FYNNEI. Trimming took off 9 bases at V and 7 bases at J, with 16 bases between the two ends. Exclusion applied to patients with autoimmune disease history or systemic immunosuppression. Measured with immunoSEQ multiplex PCR; TCRdb has only the in-frame clones, and not every one. The data show tens of thousands of clones, with 93% seen just once and under 20% held by the top ten. The chain joins TRBV2 to TRBJ2-1; no reliable D call. Sample: CD4+ or CD8+ T cells sorted from blood, taken in a trial of the OX40 agonist ivuxolimab. This clonotype originated in an adult with an advanced solid tumor such as melanoma, head and neck, liver or kidney cancer. In nucleotides, the CDR3 is TGTGCCAGAGGAGTAGGTCTCGGGAATGAGCAGTTCTTC. This encodes CARGVGLGNEQFF.